This T cell receptor beta chain was captured in a study of beta chain features in type 1 diabetes listed by TCRdb under 2018. Background for the entire study: No differences in mean age, gender distribution, total cell number or subset yield were found between patients and healthy donors. The study compared the TCRB repertoires of sorted circulating CD4+ T cell subsets in recently diagnosed type 1 diabetes patients with those in matched healthy donors. A total of approximately 99,000,000 sorted cells were examined across all samples, and RNA yield correlated strongly with the number of cells per subset. Regulatory and stem cell-like memory subsets were obtained from only 8 patients and roughly 8 healthy donors, while naive and central memory subsets were obtained from all 28 donors.

Trimming takes 5 bases from V and 11 bases from J, and the germline ends sit 12 bases apart. Via the germline V gene, CDR1 is MDHEN and CDR2 SYDVKM. The cysteine opens and the phenylalanine closes a CDR3 of 11 amino acids. Here the CDR3 DNA is all that survives: 33 bases in frame from base 1. What the research found in general, with its limitations: Because small numbers of individuals were included in the HLA sub-analyses, any influence of HLA type on TCRB rearrangement was left unresolved. PCR might favor shorter templates, but patient and control samples were amplified and corrected together, so any skew would affect both groups equally. Patients with type 1 diabetes made fewer insertions and deleted more nucleotides at VDJ recombination sites, implying thymic rearrangement abnormalities. Naive, central memory and regulatory TCRB repertoires appeared to be more similar among patients than among healthy donors. Because cDNA was sequenced instead of genomic DNA, highly expressing activated cells could be over-represented, though the groups showed no difference in activation or CD3 levels. Type 1 diabetes patients showed a moderate but significant shortening of TCRB CDR3 length in all four CD4+ subsets.

This clone turned up a few times. It has no known antigen specificity. No quality values exist for individual bases; no much larger clone is one base distant. A single peripheral blood draw of about 116 mL on average was collected from each donor into heparinised tubes. A BD FACSAria II was used to sort naive, central memory, regulatory and stem cell-like memory CD4+ T cells with a panel that included CD45RO, CCR7, CD25, CD127, CD95 and CD27. Every sorted population had a purity above 95%. PBMCs were isolated immediately by Lymphoprep density gradient centrifugation and stained directly without culture. So that batch effects would be minimized, each experiment stained and sorted samples in pairs, pairing one healthy donor with one patient. All of the isolated RNA was reverse transcribed with the High Capacity cDNA Reverse Transcription Kit, so expressed TCRB transcripts were sequenced. Naive, central memory and regulatory T cell samples underwent deep immunoSEQ sequencing, averaging around 4 million total reads per sample. Sorted cells were lysed in RLT buffer and RNA was extracted with DNase-treated RNeasy Micro or Mini kits, depending on cell number. Each cell subset was processed separately to prevent cross-contamination, with patient and healthy donor samples processed together. Using the immunoSEQ multiplex PCR, TCRB sequences were amplified from cDNA into 87-bp fragments spanning the CDR3 region. Sequencing of the amplicons was done on the Illumina HiSeq platform. The published analysis was carried out like this. Synthetic template baselines were used to correct PCR bias computationally, reads within Hamming distance 2 were collapsed together, and singletons that could not be merged were discarded. Reads were aligned to IMGT to assign V, D and J genes, CDR3 length, and insertions or deletions at six rearrangement sites. Within each subset, clonotype counts were normalized to the number of sorted cells before true diversity and Gini coefficients were calculated with the tcR R package. The overlap coefficient, calculated on TCRB nucleotide sequences, was used to quantify repertoire sharing. Held by TCRdb, this immuneACCESS table contains in-frame sequences only and omits some clones. Under half of the omission traces to an unresolved V gene where checked; the cause of the rest is unknown. V, J and clone size were drawn from that table, and D and trimming were deduced from the DNA. The sample includes about 150,000 clones, with about 13% observed a single time. The biggest ten clones account for about 1.3% of the sample.

The TCR comes from a man aged 18 to 29 with type 1 diabetes. Sequenced input: central memory CD4+ T cells from blood. The chain links TRBV28 with TRBJ2-5; a confident D gene designation cannot be given. CDR3 reads: CASSLQARQYF. The bases are TGTGCCAGCAGTCTTCAGGCAAGGCAGTACTTC. The variable domain in full, with residues beyond the CDR3 obtained from the reference TRBV28 and TRBJ2-5 genes, is DVKVTQSSRYLVKRTGEKVFLECVQDMDHENMFWYRQDPGLGLRLIYFSYDVKMKEKGDIPEGYSVSREKKERFSLILESASTNQTSMYLCASSLQARQYFGPGTRLLVL.